This T cell receptor (beta chain) stems from a study of blood T cell repertoires in COVID-19. Study summary: The cDNA or gDNA used as material had been derived from T cells, B-cell-depleted T cells, or PBMCs.

Seattle-derived patients entered the study during active infection and were followed longitudinally. Trimming removed 6 bases from V and 3 bases from J; junction bases left unmatched: 11. The CDR3 spans 15 residues. CDR1 and CDR2 from the germline V gene are LGHNT and FRNRAP. This clone was counted a single time. Source study methods: Estimates of nucleated cell counts were drawn from the amplification of reference gene primers. The repertoire was sequenced with immunoSEQ multiplex PCR; TCRdb's copy has only in-frame clones and lacks some. D and trimming were read from the DNA, whereas the V and J calls and clone size are those reported in that table. Among about 150,000 clones listed, about 85% were seen once.

J is TRBJ2-7 and V is TRBV12-5, with 7 nucleotides matching TRBD1. The sample was peripheral blood. The clonotype comes from a man older than 75 with COVID-19, enrolled during active disease. CDR3: CASGPTGKKSYEQYF. DNA for the CDR3: TGTGCTAGTGGCCCGACAGGGAAGAAGAGCTACGAGCAGTACTTC. Full variable domain (missing parts from reference TRBV12-5 and TRBJ2-7): DARVTQTPRHKVTEMGQEVTMRCQPILGHNTVFWYRQTMMQGLELLAYFRNRAPLDDSGMPKDRFSAEMPDATLATLKIQPSEPRDSAVYFCASGPTGKKSYEQYFGPGTRLTVT.